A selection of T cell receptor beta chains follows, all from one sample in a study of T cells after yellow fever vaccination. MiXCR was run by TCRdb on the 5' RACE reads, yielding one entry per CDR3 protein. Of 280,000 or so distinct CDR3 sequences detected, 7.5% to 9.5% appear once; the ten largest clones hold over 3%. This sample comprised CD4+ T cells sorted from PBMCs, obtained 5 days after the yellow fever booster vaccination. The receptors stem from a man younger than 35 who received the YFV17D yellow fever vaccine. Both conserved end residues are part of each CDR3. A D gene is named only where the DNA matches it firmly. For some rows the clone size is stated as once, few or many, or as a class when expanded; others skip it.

cdr3_nt: TGCGCCAGCAGCTCCCAGGGGAGGGTCCACACTGAAGCTTTCTTT
cdr3_aa: CASSSQGRVHTEAFF
v_call: TRBV5-1
j_call: TRBJ1-1
clone_size: -
d_call: -

cdr3_nt: TGTGCCAGCAGTCGCCGGGACAGGAGCACAGATACGCAGTATTTT
cdr3_aa: CASSRRDRSTDTQYF
v_call: TRBV6-2/TRBV6-3
j_call: TRBJ2-3
clone_size: few
d_call: TRBD1

cdr3_nt: TGCGCCAGCAGGGCCGAAGGTTATGGATCACCCCTCCACTTT
cdr3_aa: CASRAEGYGSPLHF
v_call: TRBV5-1
j_call: TRBJ1-6
clone_size: -
d_call: -

cdr3_nt: TGTGCCAGCTCGCAGGACAGTTCTAGCTCCTACAATGAGCAGTTCTTC
cdr3_aa: CASSQDSSSSYNEQFF
v_call: TRBV18
j_call: TRBJ2-1
clone_size: -
d_call: -

cdr3_nt: TGTGCCAGCAGCTTAAACCCTGGAAACACCATATATTTT
cdr3_aa: CASSLNPGNTIYF
v_call: TRBV7-2
j_call: TRBJ1-3
clone_size: -
d_call: -

cdr3_nt: TGCGCCAGCAGCTTGGCCAATATGGTGAACACTGAAGCTTTCTTT
cdr3_aa: CASSLANMVNTEAFF
v_call: TRBV5-1
j_call: TRBJ1-1
clone_size: few
d_call: -

cdr3_nt: TGTGCCAGCAAGGAAACTAGCCCTAGGGGGCATACGCAGTATTTT
cdr3_aa: CASKETSPRGHTQYF
v_call: TRBV6-1
j_call: TRBJ2-3
clone_size: few
d_call: -

cdr3_nt: TGTGCCAGTGGACCGGGACAGGGGATTGGCGGCTACACCTTC
cdr3_aa: CASGPGQGIGGYTF
v_call: TRBV7-3
j_call: TRBJ1-2
clone_size: -
d_call: TRBD1

cdr3_nt: TGTGCCAGCACCGCGATGGGGATTTTGACATTCCCGGCAGGCTACACCTTC
cdr3_aa: CASTAMGILTFPAGYTF
v_call: TRBV12-3/TRBV12-4
j_call: TRBJ1-2
clone_size: few
d_call: -

cdr3_nt: TGTGCCACCAGCAGAGACAGGAGTTATTCTGGAAACACCATATATTTT
cdr3_aa: CATSRDRSYSGNTIYF
v_call: TRBV15
j_call: TRBJ1-3
clone_size: few
d_call: -

cdr3_nt: TGCGCCAGCAGCCTCCGGGACAGGGGGAAGAGGGCTAATGAAAAAATGTTTTTT
cdr3_aa: CASSLRDRGKRANEKMFF
v_call: TRBV4-1
j_call: TRBJ1-4
clone_size: -
d_call: TRBD1

cdr3_nt: TGTGCCAGCAGCCTCGGTTGGGCTAGCGGGGGACCACGCTCCTACAATGAGCAGTTCTTC
cdr3_aa: CASSLGWASGGPRSYNEQFF
v_call: TRBV11-3
j_call: TRBJ2-1
clone_size: -
d_call: TRBD2

cdr3_nt: TGTGCCATCAGTGCCGAAAAGACTAGCGGAGGAGAGACCCAGTACTTC
cdr3_aa: CAISAEKTSGGETQYF
v_call: TRBV10-3
j_call: TRBJ2-5
clone_size: few
d_call: TRBD2

cdr3_nt: TGTGCCAGCAGGCTAGCGGGGGGGGACACCGGGGAGCTGTTTTTT
cdr3_aa: CASRLAGGDTGELFF
v_call: TRBV12-3/TRBV12-4
j_call: TRBJ2-2
clone_size: -
d_call: TRBD2

cdr3_nt: TGCGCCAGCAGCCAAGACCGGATAGCCAAAAACATTCAGTACTTC
cdr3_aa: CASSQDRIAKNIQYF
v_call: TRBV4-1
j_call: TRBJ2-4
clone_size: many
d_call: -

cdr3_nt: TGCGCCAGCAGTGGCGGGACTACCAACAATGAGCAGTTCTTC
cdr3_aa: CASSGGTTNNEQFF
v_call: TRBV10-2
j_call: TRBJ2-1
clone_size: -
d_call: TRBD2

cdr3_nt: TGCGCCAGCAGCTTGGGGGGGTCTACCCCCGATACGCAGTATTTT
cdr3_aa: CASSLGGSTPDTQYF
v_call: TRBV5-1
j_call: TRBJ2-3
clone_size: -
d_call: -

cdr3_nt: TGTGCCAGCAGGAGAAACACCATATATTTT
cdr3_aa: CASRRNTIYF
v_call: TRBV28
j_call: TRBJ1-3
clone_size: -
d_call: -

cdr3_nt: TGTGCCGGAGCAGAGCCCAGCTCCTACGAGCAGTACTTC
cdr3_aa: CAGAEPSSYEQYF
v_call: TRBV7-2
j_call: TRBJ2-7
clone_size: -
d_call: -

cdr3_nt: TGCAGTGCGGGCGGACTAGCGGGGGGGTTAGGCGGGGAGCTGTTTTTT
cdr3_aa: CSAGGLAGGLGGELFF
v_call: TRBV20-1
j_call: TRBJ2-2
clone_size: -
d_call: TRBD2

cdr3_nt: TGTGCCAGCAGTTTACAGGGGCAGCTCAATCAGCCCCAGCATTTT
cdr3_aa: CASSLQGQLNQPQHF
v_call: TRBV12-3/TRBV12-4
j_call: TRBJ1-5
clone_size: -
d_call: -

cdr3_nt: TGTGCCAGCAGTCATGGCTATGAAAAACTGTTTTTT
cdr3_aa: CASSHGYEKLFF
v_call: TRBV12-3/TRBV12-4
j_call: TRBJ1-4
clone_size: -
d_call: -

cdr3_nt: TGCGCCAGAGATCCCCCCCAGGGTACGCAGTATTTT
cdr3_aa: CARDPPQGTQYF
v_call: TRBV5-1
j_call: TRBJ2-3
clone_size: many
d_call: -

cdr3_nt: TGCGCCAGTGGCAGGAACACTGAAGCTTTCTTT
cdr3_aa: CASGRNTEAFF
v_call: TRBV12-3/TRBV12-4
j_call: TRBJ1-1
clone_size: many
d_call: -

cdr3_nt: TGTGCCAGCAGCTTGGACAGGACGTCCTACGAGCAGTACTTC
cdr3_aa: CASSLDRTSYEQYF
v_call: TRBV7-3
j_call: TRBJ2-7
clone_size: -
d_call: TRBD1

cdr3_nt: TGTGCCAGCTCACCACAGGGGCCGGTGAACACTGAAGCTTTCTTT
cdr3_aa: CASSPQGPVNTEAFF
v_call: TRBV18
j_call: TRBJ1-1
clone_size: -
d_call: -

cdr3_nt: TGCGCCAGCAGCCACGGGACAGGGGTGTACAATGAGCAGTTCTTC
cdr3_aa: CASSHGTGVYNEQFF
v_call: TRBV5-1
j_call: TRBJ2-1
clone_size: -
d_call: TRBD1

cdr3_nt: TGTGCCAGCAGCCGCGACCCGAATTTGAACACTGAAGCTTTCTTT
cdr3_aa: CASSRDPNLNTEAFF
v_call: TRBV5-4
j_call: TRBJ1-1
clone_size: -
d_call: -

cdr3_nt: TGTGCCAGCAGATTCAGGGAGGATACGCAGTATTTT
cdr3_aa: CASRFREDTQYF
v_call: TRBV28
j_call: TRBJ2-3
clone_size: -
d_call: -

cdr3_nt: TGCAGCGTTGAGGGACGGTACACAGATACGCAGTATTTT
cdr3_aa: CSVEGRYTDTQYF
v_call: TRBV29-1
j_call: TRBJ2-3
clone_size: many
d_call: -

cdr3_nt: TGCAGCGTGGAGGGACAGGGCACTGGCGGCCACACCTTC
cdr3_aa: CSVEGQGTGGHTF
v_call: TRBV29-1
j_call: TRBJ1-2
clone_size: -
d_call: TRBD1

cdr3_nt: TGTGCCAGCAGGACTCTTAGCAATCAGCCCCAGCATTTT
cdr3_aa: CASRTLSNQPQHF
v_call: TRBV6-1
j_call: TRBJ1-5
clone_size: few
d_call: -

cdr3_nt: TGTGCCAGCAGGGATACTTACAGGGTAAATTGGCCCACCATATATTTT
cdr3_aa: CASRDTYRVNWPTIYF
v_call: TRBV11-2
j_call: TRBJ1-3
clone_size: few
d_call: -

cdr3_nt: TGTGCCAGCTCACAGGGGGGATTCGATCAGCCCCAGCATTTT
cdr3_aa: CASSQGGFDQPQHF
v_call: TRBV18
j_call: TRBJ1-5
clone_size: few
d_call: -

cdr3_nt: TGCGCCAGCAGCCAAGAGCGCGGGCCTGCTGGAAACACCATATATTTT
cdr3_aa: CASSQERGPAGNTIYF
v_call: TRBV4-3
j_call: TRBJ1-3
clone_size: many
d_call: -

cdr3_nt: TGTGCCAGCAGCCCGTTTGGGACTAGCGGGGGCGGGGAGACCCAGTACTTC
cdr3_aa: CASSPFGTSGGGETQYF
v_call: TRBV11-2
j_call: TRBJ2-5
clone_size: few
d_call: TRBD2

cdr3_nt: TGTGCCAGCAGCTTGGACAGGTTTGGGCCCCAGCATTTT
cdr3_aa: CASSLDRFGPQHF
v_call: TRBV2
j_call: TRBJ1-5
clone_size: -
d_call: TRBD1

cdr3_nt: TGTGCCAGCAGCCCTCCGCGGGGGGGCAATAGGTGGCAGTACTTC
cdr3_aa: CASSPPRGGNRWQYF
v_call: TRBV7-2
j_call: TRBJ2-7
clone_size: -
d_call: TRBD2

cdr3_nt: TGTGCCAGCAGTTACTCAAGCGGGGGGGCCGCTGCAGATACGCAGTATTTT
cdr3_aa: CASSYSSGGAAADTQYF
v_call: TRBV6-5
j_call: TRBJ2-3
clone_size: few
d_call: TRBD2

cdr3_nt: TGCGCCAGCAGCTCCCGACAAGACACTGAAGCTTTCTTT
cdr3_aa: CASSSRQDTEAFF
v_call: TRBV5-1
j_call: TRBJ1-1
clone_size: -
d_call: -

cdr3_nt: TGTGCCAGCAGCTTGGCCCCAGAAAACACTGAAGCTTTCTTT
cdr3_aa: CASSLAPENTEAFF
v_call: TRBV5-5
j_call: TRBJ1-1
clone_size: few
d_call: -

cdr3_nt: TGTGCCAGCAGCAGAGGAGGGGGGGCGGCCGTTGAGCAGTTCTTC
cdr3_aa: CASSRGGGAAVEQFF
v_call: TRBV7-2
j_call: TRBJ2-1
clone_size: -
d_call: -

cdr3_nt: TGCAGTGCTAGAGATCTATTTCCTAATCAGCCCCAGCATTTT
cdr3_aa: CSARDLFPNQPQHF
v_call: TRBV20-1
j_call: TRBJ1-5
clone_size: -
d_call: -

cdr3_nt: TGCGCCAGCCGGGGGGCGCTTCCAGATACGCAGTATTTT
cdr3_aa: CASRGALPDTQYF
v_call: TRBV5-1
j_call: TRBJ2-3
clone_size: many
d_call: -

cdr3_nt: TGTGCCAGCTCCCCGATGGCAGGGGGCAAATACGGTGAGCAGTTCTTC
cdr3_aa: CASSPMAGGKYGEQFF
v_call: TRBV18
j_call: TRBJ2-1
clone_size: many
d_call: TRBD1

cdr3_nt: TGTGCCAGCAGTACTGACAGGGGGCTCCCAGATACGCAGTATTTT
cdr3_aa: CASSTDRGLPDTQYF
v_call: TRBV6-5
j_call: TRBJ2-3
clone_size: -
d_call: TRBD1

cdr3_nt: TGTGCCAGCGGGACCAGCTACAATGAGCAGTTCTTC
cdr3_aa: CASGTSYNEQFF
v_call: TRBV25-1
j_call: TRBJ2-1
clone_size: few
d_call: -

cdr3_nt: TGTGCCAGCACCTTAGCTGGGAGTGAGACCCAGTACTTC
cdr3_aa: CASTLAGSETQYF
v_call: TRBV7-7
j_call: TRBJ2-5
clone_size: -
d_call: -

cdr3_nt: TGTGCCAGCAGCATCGGGACTACTAATGAAAAACTGTTTTTT
cdr3_aa: CASSIGTTNEKLFF
v_call: TRBV7-2
j_call: TRBJ1-4
clone_size: many
d_call: -

cdr3_nt: TGCGCCAGCAGCCAAGGATCAGGGCGCGGTAATTCACCCCTCCACTTT
cdr3_aa: CASSQGSGRGNSPLHF
v_call: TRBV4-3
j_call: TRBJ1-6
clone_size: -
d_call: -

cdr3_nt: TGTGCCAGCAGTGCTCTGGCGGGGCGATACGAGCAGTACTTC
cdr3_aa: CASSALAGRYEQYF
v_call: TRBV7-9
j_call: TRBJ2-7
clone_size: many
d_call: -

cdr3_nt: TGTGCCAGCAGCCCACGGACCCTTATCCCCCCCTACGAGCAGTACTTC
cdr3_aa: CASSPRTLIPPYEQYF
v_call: TRBV7-3
j_call: TRBJ2-7
clone_size: few
d_call: -

cdr3_nt: TGTGCCAGCAGAGGTAGCGGGGGGGCCGGGGAGACCCAGTACTTC
cdr3_aa: CASRGSGGAGETQYF
v_call: TRBV12-3/TRBV12-4
j_call: TRBJ2-5
clone_size: few
d_call: TRBD2

cdr3_nt: TGTGCCAGCAGTTATGCGGCAGATACGCAGTATTTT
cdr3_aa: CASSYAADTQYF
v_call: TRBV12-3/TRBV12-4
j_call: TRBJ2-3
clone_size: -
d_call: -